The 28 T cell receptor beta chains presented below share a single source sample, sequenced in a study of control samples from healthy donors and cancer patients. Sequencing used immunoSEQ multiplex PCR; TCRdb keeps in-frame clones, though not all of them. The sample has 170,000 or so clones, 85% to 95% seen once. The sequencing input was blood. The receptors stem from a man in his thirties or forties in good health.

The chain links TRBV9 to TRBJ1-1; D ambiguous. Trimming took 0 bases from V and 4 from J, leaving 7 bases between them. CDR1 is SGDLS, CDR2 YYNGEE, per germline. The CDR3 spans 13 residues. Here the CDR3 DNA reads TGTGCCAGCAGCGTAGGGGCGGGCACTGAAGCTTTCTTT. Translated: CASSVGAGTEAFF.

This sequence joins TRBV19 and TRBJ2-1, with 10 bases fitting TRBD2. The CDR3 spans 14 residues. Germline assignment: CDR1 LNHDA and CDR2 SQIVND (reference sequence). With 7 bases clipped from V and 4 bases from J, the junction kept 4 bases outside the gene matches. CDR3 DNA: TGTGCCAGTACCGAGCGGGAGGGTTACAATGAGCAGTTCTTC. Translation gives CASTEREGYNEQFF. The full variable domain, with the rest looked up from reference TRBV19 and TRBJ2-1, is DGGITQSPKYLFRKEGQNVTLSCEQNLNHDAMYWYRQDPGQGLRLIYYSQIVNDFQKGDIAEGYSVSREKKESFPLTVTSAQKNPTAFYLCASTEREGYNEQFFGPGTRLTVL.

V is TRBV18 and J is TRBJ1-2; D unresolved. CDR1 KGHSH and CDR2 LQKENI come from the germline V gene. The CDR3 is 12 residues long. V gave up 2 bases and J gave up 4 bases, with 5 bases separating them. The CDR3 sequence: CASSPGPYGYTF. DNA of the CDR3: TGTGCCAGCTCACCAGGGCCCTATGGCTACACCTTC.

The CDR3 DNA reads TGTGCCAGCAGCTTAGGCAAGGGCTCCTACGAGCAGTACTTC. Amino acid sequence: CASSLGKGSYEQYF. The chain recombines TRBV7-9 with TRBJ2-7, with D unclear. This CDR3 is built from 14 residues. Germline V gene data show CDR1 as SEHNR and CDR2 as FQNEAQ (reference sequence). The V end was cut by 1 base, the J end by 0 bases, with 7 bases between.

The rearrangement joins TRBV5-1 to TRBJ1-6; TRBD1 aligns across 7 bases. CDR1 SGHRS and CDR2 YFSETQ come from the germline V gene. J lost 6 bases, V lost 0 bases, and 3 bases had no gene match. This CDR3 comprises 15 residues. The CDR3 nucleotides are TGCGCCAGCAGCTTGGGACAGGGCAGTAATTCACCCCTCCACTTT. Its protein product is CASSLGQGSNSPLHF.

The CDR3 loop is CASSSPGHEQYF. The CDR3 DNA reads TGTGCCAGCAGTTCCCCAGGCCACGAGCAGTACTTC. This sequence joins TRBV27 and TRBJ2-7; D is undetermined. Germline V gives CDR1 MNHEY, CDR2 SMNVEV (reference sequence). This CDR3 spans 12 amino acids. V lost 4 bases to trimming and J lost 5 bases, with 9 bases between them.

The chain recombines TRBV10-1 with TRBJ2-7, with D possibly being TRBD1 or TRBD2 (5 bases each). The CDR3 runs 14 residues. V was shortened by 6 bases and J by 0 bases, with 12 bases between the two germline ends. CDR1 and CDR2 from the germline V gene are WNHNN and SYGVQD (reference sequence). Here the CDR3 reads CASRGTESSYEQYF. The CDR3 DNA reads as TGCGCCAGCAGAGGGACGGAGAGCTCCTACGAGCAGTACTTC.

The chain is built from TRBV18 and TRBJ1-1; the D gene is possibly TRBD1 (6 bases). V lost 4 bases, J lost 7 bases, and 16 bases lay in between. Germline V gene data show CDR1 as KGHSH and CDR2 as LQKENI. The CDR3 is 14 amino acids. In DNA, the CDR3 is TGTGCCAGCTCACTGACGTGGGGGCCTAGTGAAGCTTTCTTT. Residues: CASSLTWGPSEAFF.

This clone occurred once. The rearrangement links TRBV11-2 to TRBJ2-3; 8 bases are a match to TRBD2. The germline V gene has CDR1 SGHAT and CDR2 FQNNGV. CDR3 length: 14 amino acids. The V gene end was trimmed by 7 bases and the J gene end by 2 bases; junction bases not matched to a gene: 5. CDR3: CASTIAGPTDTQYF. The DNA of the CDR3 is TGTGCCAGCACCATAGCGGGGCCCACAGATACGCAGTATTTT.

The chain couples TRBV28 to TRBJ2-2; D is undetermined. Germline V gene data show CDR1 as MDHEN and CDR2 as SYDVKM. V was shortened by 3 bases and J by 0 bases, with 8 bases between the two germline ends. The CDR3 sequence is 15 residues long. The CDR3 DNA sequence: TGTGCCAGCAGTTTCCGACAAGCGAACACCGGGGAGCTGTTTTTT. It translates to CASSFRQANTGELFF. The full variable domain, with the rest looked up from reference TRBV28 and TRBJ2-2, is DVKVTQSSRYLVKRTGEKVFLECVQDMDHENMFWYRQDPGLGLRLIYFSYDVKMKEKGDIPEGYSVSREKKERFSLILESASTNQTSMYLCASSFRQANTGELFFGEGSRLTVL.

The CDR3 DNA sequence: TGTGCCAGCAGGAGTACCGGGACAGGGGGCTTAGCTAATGAAAAACTGTTTTTT. Its protein product is CASRSTGTGGLANEKLFF. The gene calls are TRBV27 and TRBJ1-4; 12 bases line up with TRBD1. This CDR3 has 18 amino acids. Losses at the gene ends were 6 bases for V and 3 bases for J; bases not matched to a gene: 11. From germline, CDR1 is MNHEY and CDR2 SMNVEV (reference sequence).

The chain has TRBV30 and TRBJ1-1; possible D gene TRBD1, 6 bases. Trimming took off 5 bases at V and 3 bases at J, with 19 bases between the two ends. CDR1 is GTSNPN and CDR2 is SVGIG in the germline V gene (reference sequence). The CDR3 runs to 15 residues. CDR3: CAWVLKGGGDTEAFF. The DNA of the CDR3 is TGTGCCTGGGTCCTAAAGGGAGGGGGGGACACTGAAGCTTTCTTT. Full variable domain (outside the CDR3, taken from reference TRBV30 and TRBJ1-1): SQTIHQWPATLVQPVGSPLSLECTVEGTSNPNLYWYRQAAGRGLQLLFYSVGIGQISSEVPQNLSASRPQDRQFILSSKKLLLSDSGFYLCAWVLKGGGDTEAFFGQGTRLTVV.

CDR3 residues: CASSGPGVSGGYGYTF. The DNA of the CDR3 is TGTGCCAGCAGCGGCCCAGGAGTTTCAGGGGGTTATGGCTACACCTTC. J is TRBJ1-2 and V is TRBV14, with 7 nucleotides matching TRBD1. Looked up from germline, CDR1 is SGHDN and CDR2 is FVKESK. The CDR3 sequence is 16 residues long. V shed 5 bases, J shed 5 bases, and the junction held 14 bases outside the gene matches.

V gene TRBV10-3 combines with J gene TRBJ1-1, with D possibly being TRBD1 (6 bases). With 4 bases removed from V and 3 bases from J, the gap between germline ends came to 18 bases. The CDR3 has 16 residues. In germline, CDR1 is ENHRY, CDR2 SYGVKD. CDR3 region: CAISGRGGGLDTEAFF. The CDR3 region has the DNA TGTGCCATCAGTGGCCGCGGAGGGGGATTGGACACTGAAGCTTTCTTT.

The chain couples TRBV7-2 to TRBJ1-5; no clear D gene. This CDR3 comprises 17 residues. V was trimmed by 2 bases and J by 7 bases, leaving 21 bases between them. Per germline, CDR1 SGHTA and CDR2 FQGNSA. CDR3 nucleotide sequence: TGTGCCAGCAGCTTAAAAGGACCGACACCAACCAAACAGCCCCAGCATTTT. Translation: CASSLKGPTPTKQPQHF.

The chain joins TRBV3-1 (or the pseudogene TRBV3-2) to TRBJ1-1; unclear D gene. The CDR3 is made up of 14 amino acids. V lost 0 bases, J lost 10 bases, and 15 bases lay in between. Per the germline V gene, CDR1 is LGHDT and CDR2 is YNNKEL (reference sequence). CDR3 DNA: TGTGCCAGCAGCCAAGATAGGGCAGTCCTAGGAGCTTTCTTT. It encodes CASSQDRAVLGAFF.

The chain recombines TRBV19 with TRBJ1-5; D is ambiguous. Germline V gene sequence: CDR1 LNHDA, CDR2 SQIVND (reference sequence). CDR3 length: 15 residues. Trimming pared 3 bases from V and 5 bases from J, leaving 14 bases between. The CDR3 DNA reads as TGTGCCAGTAGTATGGAAGGGATTGGGGATCAGCCCCAGCATTTT. Its translation: CASSMEGIGDQPQHF.

The chain is built from TRBV4-2 and TRBJ2-1, with D perhaps TRBD2 (5 bases). CDR3 length: 15 amino acids. Germline lookup yields CDR1 LGHNA and CDR2 YNFKEQ. Trimming pared 0 bases from V and 4 bases from J, leaving 10 bases between. The CDR3 region is CASSQDPQRYNEQFF. The CDR3 DNA is TGTGCCAGCAGCCAAGACCCCCAGCGGTACAATGAGCAGTTCTTC.

This clone has a single count. The V call is TRBV7-2, the J call TRBJ2-7; TRBD2 might be the D (6 bases). Germline CDR1 SGHTA, CDR2 FQGNSA. Trimming cost V 6 bases and J 5 bases, with 17 bases left between them. The CDR3 consists of 14 residues. CDR3 DNA: TGTGCCAGCAGACTCCGGGCCGCGGGGAACGAGCAGTACTTC. It codes for CASRLRAAGNEQYF.

The V gene is TRBV30, the J gene TRBJ1-3; D perhaps matches TRBD1 (6 bases). CDR1 and CDR2 (germline): GTSNPN, SVGIG (reference sequence). Trimming pared 4 bases from V and 0 bases from J, leaving 25 bases between. This CDR3 has 19 residues. Written as DNA, the CDR3 is TGTGCCTGGACCACTCAAGGGGGGGTTTACAGGTACTCTGGAAACACCATATATTTT. This encodes CAWTTQGGVYRYSGNTIYF.

The gene calls are TRBV9 and TRBJ1-1, with TRBD1 as a possible D gene (5 bases). V was pared by 2 bases and J by 3 bases, with 8 bases between. The CDR3 runs to 13 residues. Germline CDR1 reads SGDLS; CDR2 reads YYNGEE. The CDR3 coding sequence is TGTGCCAGCAGCGTTCAGGGAGACACTGAAGCTTTCTTT. It specifies CASSVQGDTEAFF.

The rearrangement uses TRBV30 and TRBJ1-6; TRBD1 might be the D (5 bases). V shed 8 bases and J shed 9 bases, with 11 bases lying between them. Germline CDR1 is GTSNPN and CDR2 is SVGIG (reference sequence). This CDR3 has 11 residues. CDR3 nucleotides: TGTGCCCACGGGGGGATTTCACCCCTCCACTTT. Its protein product is CAHGGISPLHF.

The chain has TRBV6-5 and TRBJ1-2; D might be TRBD1 (5 bases). V was trimmed by 5 bases and J by 5 bases, leaving 9 bases between them. Germline lookup yields CDR1 MNHEY and CDR2 SVGAGI. The CDR3 loop spans 12 amino acids. DNA of the CDR3: TGTGCCAGCAGTCCGGGGGTATATGGCTACACCTTC. Protein: CASSPGVYGYTF.

The V gene is TRBV29-1, the J gene TRBJ2-1; TRBD1 aligns across 7 bases. Trimming took 4 bases from V and 4 from J; bases not matched to a gene: 7. The germline V gene has CDR1 SQVTM and CDR2 ANQGSEA. This CDR3 comprises 14 residues. The DNA of the CDR3 is TGCAGCGTTGGAGGGGACAGCCCTTACAATGAGCAGTTCTTC. Its translation: CSVGGDSPYNEQFF.

The rearrangement joins TRBV6-1 to TRBJ2-3; no firm D call. CDR3 size: 17 residues. In germline, CDR1 is MNHNS, CDR2 SASEGT. Trimming took 1 base from V and 0 from J, leaving 14 bases between them. CDR3 coding DNA: TGTGCCAGCAGTGAAGTAAAACAGTCTTTCAGCACAGATACGCAGTATTTT. As protein: CASSEVKQSFSTDTQYF.

The genes are TRBV5-6 and TRBJ2-7; tentatively, D is TRBD1 or TRBD2 (5 bases each). The CDR3 covers 14 residues. CDR1 is SGHDT and CDR2 is YYEEEE in the germline V gene. V gave up 4 bases and J gave up 6 bases, with 17 bases separating them. CDR3 protein: CASSQTGAPFEQYF. The CDR3, as DNA: TGTGCCAGCAGCCAAACCGGGGCCCCCTTCGAGCAGTACTTC.

The rearrangement uses TRBV5-1 and TRBJ2-7; D remains unclear. CDR3 size: 13 residues. Deletions cut 2 bases from V and 0 bases from J, with 6 bases between. Per the germline V gene, CDR1 is SGHRS and CDR2 is YFSETQ. The CDR3 nucleotides are TGCGCCAGCAGCTTACAGAGCTCCTACGAGCAGTACTTC. Its translation is CASSLQSSYEQYF.

The CDR3 spells CASGRRETQYF. The CDR3 coding sequence is TGTGCCAGCGGACGGAGGGAGACCCAGTACTTC. This chain uses TRBV28 with TRBJ2-5; D may be TRBD2 (5 bases). V gave up 8 bases and J gave up 5 bases, with 9 bases separating them. Germline CDR1 and CDR2: MDHEN and SYDVKM. There are 11 residues in the CDR3.